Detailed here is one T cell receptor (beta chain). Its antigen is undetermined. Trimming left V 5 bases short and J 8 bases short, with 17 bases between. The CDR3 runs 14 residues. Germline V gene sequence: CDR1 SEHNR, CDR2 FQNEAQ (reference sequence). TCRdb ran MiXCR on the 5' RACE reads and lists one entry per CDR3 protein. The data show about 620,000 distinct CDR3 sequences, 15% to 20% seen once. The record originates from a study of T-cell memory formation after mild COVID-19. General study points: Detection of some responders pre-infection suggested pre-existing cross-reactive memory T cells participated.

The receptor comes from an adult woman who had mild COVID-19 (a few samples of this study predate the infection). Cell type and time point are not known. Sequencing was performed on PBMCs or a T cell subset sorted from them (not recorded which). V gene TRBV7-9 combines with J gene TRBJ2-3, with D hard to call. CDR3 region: CASSPGRSEGTQYF. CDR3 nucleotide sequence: TGTGCCAGCAGCCCCGGACGCAGCGAAGGTACGCAGTATTTT.